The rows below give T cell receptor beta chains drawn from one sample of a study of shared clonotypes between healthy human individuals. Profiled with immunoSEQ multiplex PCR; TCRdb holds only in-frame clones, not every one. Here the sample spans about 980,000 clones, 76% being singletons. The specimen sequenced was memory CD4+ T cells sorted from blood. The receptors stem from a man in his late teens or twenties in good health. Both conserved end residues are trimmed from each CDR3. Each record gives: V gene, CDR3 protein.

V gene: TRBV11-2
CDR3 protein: ASSLAGVGYDEQY

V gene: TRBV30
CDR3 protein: AWSEQGSYNSPLH

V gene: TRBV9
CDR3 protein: ASSVPLGGYT

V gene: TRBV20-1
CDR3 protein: SAMWQDTQY

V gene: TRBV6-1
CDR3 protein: ASRAGGGQPQH

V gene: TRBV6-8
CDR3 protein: ASSSELQRQETQY

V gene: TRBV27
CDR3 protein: ASSFEGRGTDTQY

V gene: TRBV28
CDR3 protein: ASSFAPLAVQETQY

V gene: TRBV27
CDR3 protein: ASKQDVMNTEAF

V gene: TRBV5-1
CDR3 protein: ASSLRTSGAGELF

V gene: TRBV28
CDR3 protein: ASSPPGVYMNTEAF

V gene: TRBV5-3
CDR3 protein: ARSLSFGTVSYEQY

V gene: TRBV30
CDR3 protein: AWSGDHRAAGYT

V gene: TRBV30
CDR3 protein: AWTLTGKGTDTQY

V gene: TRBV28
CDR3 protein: ASSLSEGIQY

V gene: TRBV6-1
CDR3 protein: ASSDSGTGRPFVQY

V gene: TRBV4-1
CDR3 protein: ASSQGGLAGIGTGELF

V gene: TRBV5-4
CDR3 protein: ASSPGGQGRSTEAF

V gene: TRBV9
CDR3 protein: ASSAREGGTDTQY

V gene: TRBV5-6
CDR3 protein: ASSAAMGLYEQY

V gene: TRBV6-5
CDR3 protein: ASSYTSGKETQY

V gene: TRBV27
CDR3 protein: ASSLQGASYNSPLH

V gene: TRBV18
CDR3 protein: ASSARQDYSGNTIY

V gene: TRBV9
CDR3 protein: ASSEGNTIY

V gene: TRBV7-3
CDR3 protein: ASSQGQGRETQY

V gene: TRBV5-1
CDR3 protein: ASSLYRTGGMNTEAF

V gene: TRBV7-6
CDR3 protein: ASSLNSGGAGETQY

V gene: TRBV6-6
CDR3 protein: ASSIGTSGTGELF

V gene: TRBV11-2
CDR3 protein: ASSTRQGAGYT

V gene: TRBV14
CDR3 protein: ASSAQFNTGELF

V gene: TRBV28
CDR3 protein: ASSLGAGETQY

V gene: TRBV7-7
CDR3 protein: ASNPTDTQY

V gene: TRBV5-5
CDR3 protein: ASSGVAGLGSPLH

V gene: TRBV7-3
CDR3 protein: ASSFFTGTSGSVQF

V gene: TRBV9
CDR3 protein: ASSTSGRGSYNEQF

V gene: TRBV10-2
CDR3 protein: ASSLSGRAQDTQY

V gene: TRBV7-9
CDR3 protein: ASSLGMLAF

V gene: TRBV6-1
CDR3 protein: ASSPGGQETQY

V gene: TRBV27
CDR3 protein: ASSLLGQGGQPQH

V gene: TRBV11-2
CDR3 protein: ASSLAWGALSEQY

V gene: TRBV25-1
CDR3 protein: ASSALREQY

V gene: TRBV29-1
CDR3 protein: SVEASNYEQY

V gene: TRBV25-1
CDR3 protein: ASSDGLAGQETQY